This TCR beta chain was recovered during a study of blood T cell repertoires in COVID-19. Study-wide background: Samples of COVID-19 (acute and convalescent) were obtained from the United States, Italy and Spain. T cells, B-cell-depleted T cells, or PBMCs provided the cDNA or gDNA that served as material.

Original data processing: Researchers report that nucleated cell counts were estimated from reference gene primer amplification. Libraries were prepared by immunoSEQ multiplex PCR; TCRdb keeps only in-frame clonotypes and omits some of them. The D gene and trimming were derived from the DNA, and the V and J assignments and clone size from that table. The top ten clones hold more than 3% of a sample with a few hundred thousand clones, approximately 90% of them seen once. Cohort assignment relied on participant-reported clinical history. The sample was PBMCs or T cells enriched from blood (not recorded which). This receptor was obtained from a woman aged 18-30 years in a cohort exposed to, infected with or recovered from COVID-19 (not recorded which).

The CDR3 is CASSKGTSGFQETQYF. The CDR3 DNA reads as TGTGCCAGCAGCAAGGGGACTAGCGGATTCCAAGAGACCCAGTACTTC. The chain uses TRBV7-9 and TRBJ2-5; TRBD2 matches 11 bases. The CDR3 extends over 16 amino acids. Trimming cost V 5 bases and J 1 base; bases outside gene matches: 6. Germline CDR1 reads SEHNR; CDR2 reads FQNEAQ (reference sequence).